The entry below gives a single T cell receptor beta chain sequence along with its context. The antigen remains unidentified. Profiling of TCR beta VDJ combinations and CDR3 sequences used genomic DNA as template. TCRdb ran MiXCR on the reads and lists one entry per CDR3 protein. The sample has about 270,000 distinct CDR3 sequences, 56% seen once. The data are from a study of CD8+CD57+ T cells in acquired aplastic anemia. The study's findings and limits: Around 27 CD8+ CDR3 sequences occurred in both the patients and the controls. Patients and controls had CD8+ Simpson's diversity values that were not significantly distinct.

V gave up 0 bases and J gave up 4 bases, with 12 bases separating them. CDR3 size: 15 residues. CDR1 LNHNV and CDR2 YYDKDF come from the germline V gene (reference sequence). The sequence derives from a human donor with severe aplastic anemia or a healthy control (not recorded which). This chain uses TRBV15 with TRBJ1-2; D gene uncertain. Sequencing was done on a sample of sorted CD4+, CD8+, or CD8+CD57+ T cells (not recorded which) from PBMCs. The CDR3 here is CATSRDGSGVYGYTF. The CDR3 nucleotides read TGTGCCACCAGCAGAGATGGATCGGGTGTCTATGGCTACACCTTC. Variable domain in full (rest from reference TRBV15 and TRBJ1-2): DAMVIQNPRYQVTQFGKPVTLSCSQTLNHNVMYWYQQKSSQAPKLLFHYYDKDFNNEADTPDNFQSRRPNTSFCFLDIRSPGLGDTAMYLCATSRDGSGVYGYTFGSGTRLTVV.